This is a list of T cell receptor beta chains from one sample in a study of T cell repertoires in ileal Crohn's disease. TCRdb's table, derived via immunoSEQ multiplex PCR, lists solely in-frame clones and lacks some. The sample includes about 16,000 clones, almost 90% of them seen just once. The specimen was ileal tissue. The receptors were sampled from an adult with Crohn's disease. The CDR3 runs from the conserved cysteine through the conserved F or W. A D gene is named only where the DNA matches it firmly. Expanded clones get a size class; other rows say once, few or many, or leave the size out.

j_call | v_call | d_call | clone_size | cdr3_nt | cdr3_aa
TRBJ2-7 | TRBV6-1 | TRBD2 | - | TGTGCCAGCAGTGAAGAAGCTAGCGGGAGTTACGAGCAGTACTTC | CASSEEASGSYEQYF
TRBJ1-5 | TRBV10-1 | - | once | TGCGCCAGCAGTGAGTCCTGCACACGCGGTTTTAGCAATCAGCCCCAGCATTTT | CASSESCTRGFSNQPQHF
TRBJ2-7 | TRBV5-5 | - | once | TGTGCCAGCAGCTCCCAGGTTGGACTCGAGCAGTACTTC | CASSSQVGLEQYF
TRBJ2-1 | TRBV5-8 | TRBD1 | few | TGTGCCAGCAGTCGACCCCAGACAGGGACTGAGCAGTTCTTC | CASSRPQTGTEQFF
TRBJ2-7 | TRBV7-9 | - | - | TGTGCCAGCAGCCCGGGCCTAGCTCCTTACGAGCAGTACTTC | CASSPGLAPYEQYF
TRBJ2-7 | TRBV28 | - | - | TGTGCCAGCAGTTTAGCCTTCTACTCTCTCTACGAGCAGTACTTC | CASSLAFYSLYEQYF
TRBJ2-7 | TRBV4-2 | - | - | TGTGCCAGCAGCCAACCGGGAGATTCTTACGAGCAGTACTTC | CASSQPGDSYEQYF
TRBJ1-2 | TRBV28 | - | - | TGTGCCAGCAGCCTAGGACAGTCCCACACCTTC | CASSLGQSHTF
TRBJ2-1 | TRBV5-1 | TRBD2 | - | TGCGCCAGCAGGTATAGCGGGAGCTCCTACAATGAGCAGTTCTTC | CASRYSGSSYNEQFF
TRBJ2-7 | TRBV6-1 | TRBD2 | - | TGTGCCAGCAGTGAAAGGACCCTAGCGGGAGGCACTTACTGGCAGTACTTC | CASSERTLAGGTYWQYF
TRBJ2-7 | TRBV6-6 | - | - | TGTGCCAGCAGTTACCGTAGTGGCTACGAGCAGTACTTC | CASSYRSGYEQYF
TRBJ2-7 | TRBV13 | - | - | TGTGCCAGCAGCTTCGGAGGAGACACCACCTACGAGCAGTACTTC | CASSFGGDTTYEQYF
TRBJ2-1 | TRBV5-1 | TRBD2 | - | TGCGCCAGCAGCTTGGGACTAGCGGGAGGGCCGGGTAATGAGCAGTTCTTC | CASSLGLAGGPGNEQFF
TRBJ2-7 | TRBV30 | TRBD1 | - | TGTGCCTGGAGTGAGACAGGGGGCTATGGCTACGAGCAGTACTTC | CAWSETGGYGYEQYF
TRBJ1-3 | TRBV18 | - | - | TGTGCCAGCTCACCACGGGGGACATATGGAAACACCATATATTTT | CASSPRGTYGNTIYF
TRBJ1-2 | TRBV9 | - | - | TGTGCCAGCGGACACCCAGCCCTGGATGGCTACACCTTC | CASGHPALDGYTF
TRBJ2-1 | TRBV6-4 | TRBD2 | - | TGTGCCAGCAGTGAATTCATAGCGGGGACGAATGAGCAGTTCTTC | CASSEFIAGTNEQFF
TRBJ1-4 | TRBV21-1 | - | - | TGTGCCAGCAGCTGCATGGGAGGGACACCAAGTGAAAAACTGTTTTTT | CASSCMGGTPSEKLFF
TRBJ2-5 | TRBV6-1 | TRBD2 | - | TGTGCCAGCAGTAGAGCGGGACTAAAAGAGACCCAGTACTTC | CASSRAGLKETQYF
TRBJ1-5 | TRBV2 | TRBD1 | once | TGTGCCAGCAGTGTCAGACCGGGACAGGGAATCAATCAGCCCCAGCATTTT | CASSVRPGQGINQPQHF
TRBJ1-1 | TRBV5-1 | TRBD1 | - | TGCGCCAGCAGCTTAGGACAGGGGCAGAACACTGAAGCTTTCTTT | CASSLGQGQNTEAFF
TRBJ1-1 | TRBV4-1 | - | - | TGCGCCAGCAGCCAAGATCGAAGGGGGATCACTGAAGCTTTCTTT | CASSQDRRGITEAFF
TRBJ2-7 | TRBV30 | TRBD1 | - | TGTGCCTGGAGTGCCTCCGGGACAGCCATTGCCGAGCAGTACTTC | CAWSASGTAIAEQYF
TRBJ1-1 | TRBV5-1 | TRBD1 | - | TGCGCCAGCAGCCTTGGGGGAAGACAGGGGAGCACTGAAGCTTTCTTT | CASSLGGRQGSTEAFF
TRBJ2-3 | TRBV5-1 | TRBD2 | - | TGCGCCAGCAGCTCGAGCGGGAGGGGAATAGATACGCAGTATTTT | CASSSSGRGIDTQYF
TRBJ2-1 | TRBV6-1 | - | once | TGTGCCAGCAGGGTAGATGCTTACAATGAGCAGTTCTTC | CASRVDAYNEQFF
TRBJ2-3 | TRBV28 | - | - | TGTGCCAGCAGTTCAGTGATACAATTCACAGATACGCAGTATTTT | CASSSVIQFTDTQYF
TRBJ2-1 | TRBV4-2 | - | - | TGTGCCAGCAGCCTCCCAGGAACGACTACGAATGAGCAGTTCTTC | CASSLPGTTTNEQFF
TRBJ2-7 | TRBV13 | - | - | TGTGCCAGCAGCTTACAGGGATCCTACGAGCAGTACTTC | CASSLQGSYEQYF
TRBJ2-4 | TRBV25-1 | - | - | TGTGCCAGCAGTGAAGACCAAACAGTAGCCAAAAACATTCAGTACTTC | CASSEDQTVAKNIQYF
TRBJ2-1 | TRBV5-1 | - | - | TGCGCCAGCAGCCCCTCCCAGGGTAATTTAGGTAATGAGCAGTTCTTC | CASSPSQGNLGNEQFF
TRBJ2-7 | TRBV6-5 | TRBD1 | - | TGTGCCAGCATATCGGACAGGGCTACCTACGAGCAGTACTTC | CASISDRATYEQYF
TRBJ2-7 | TRBV18 | - | - | TGTGCCAGCTCACCCGCACCACAATACGAGCAGTACTTC | CASSPAPQYEQYF
TRBJ2-3 | TRBV2 | - | - | TGTGCCAGCAGTCCACCCCAGACAGGCACAGATACGCAGTATTTT | CASSPPQTGTDTQYF
TRBJ2-7 | TRBV7-2 | - | - | TGTGCCAGCAGCTTAGCGGGGACAAGGGACGCCTACGAGCAGTACTTC | CASSLAGTRDAYEQYF
TRBJ2-1 | TRBV30 | TRBD2 | once | TGTGCCTGGAGAACTAGCGGGTGGGGTGAGCAGTTCTTC | CAWRTSGWGEQFF
TRBJ2-2 | TRBV18 | TRBD2 | - | TGTGCCAGCTCACCAGTGACTAGCGACACCGGGGAGCTGTTTTTT | CASSPVTSDTGELFF
TRBJ2-2 | TRBV2 | TRBD1 | - | TGTGCCAGCAGTGAAATCGGGACAGGGGGGTTAGACGGGGAGCTGTTTTTT | CASSEIGTGGLDGELFF
TRBJ2-2 | TRBV6-5 | TRBD2 | - | TGTGCCAGCTCGCGGGAGGGGACCTACACCGGGGAGCTGTTTTTT | CASSREGTYTGELFF